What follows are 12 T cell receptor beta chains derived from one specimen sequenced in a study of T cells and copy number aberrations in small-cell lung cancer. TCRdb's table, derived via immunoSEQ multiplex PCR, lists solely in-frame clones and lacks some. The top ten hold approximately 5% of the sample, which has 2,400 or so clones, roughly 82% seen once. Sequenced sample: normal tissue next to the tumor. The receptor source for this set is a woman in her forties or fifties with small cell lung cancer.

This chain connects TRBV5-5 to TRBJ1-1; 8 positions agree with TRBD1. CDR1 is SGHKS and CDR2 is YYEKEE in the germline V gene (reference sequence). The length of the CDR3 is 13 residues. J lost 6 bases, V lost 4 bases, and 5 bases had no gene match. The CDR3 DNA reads TGTGCCAGCAGCCTGACAGGGGTGGCTGAAGCTTTCTTT. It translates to CASSLTGVAEAFF.

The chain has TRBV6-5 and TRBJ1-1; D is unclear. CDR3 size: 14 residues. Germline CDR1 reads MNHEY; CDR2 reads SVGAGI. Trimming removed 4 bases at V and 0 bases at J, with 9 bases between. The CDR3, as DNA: TGTGCCAGCAGTTTGGAGGACGTGAACACTGAAGCTTTCTTT. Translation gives CASSLEDVNTEAFF.

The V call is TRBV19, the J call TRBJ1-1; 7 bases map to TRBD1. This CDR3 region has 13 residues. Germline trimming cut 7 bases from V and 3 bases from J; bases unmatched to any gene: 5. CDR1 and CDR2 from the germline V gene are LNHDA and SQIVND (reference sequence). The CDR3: CASTDGQDTEAFF. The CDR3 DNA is TGTGCCAGTACCGACGGACAGGACACTGAAGCTTTCTTT.

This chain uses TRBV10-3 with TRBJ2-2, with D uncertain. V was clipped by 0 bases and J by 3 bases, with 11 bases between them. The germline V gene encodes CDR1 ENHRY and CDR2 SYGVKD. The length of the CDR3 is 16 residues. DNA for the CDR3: TGTGCCATCAGTGAGTCTTGGGGTCCCGACACCGGGGAGCTGTTTTTT. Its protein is CAISESWGPDTGELFF.

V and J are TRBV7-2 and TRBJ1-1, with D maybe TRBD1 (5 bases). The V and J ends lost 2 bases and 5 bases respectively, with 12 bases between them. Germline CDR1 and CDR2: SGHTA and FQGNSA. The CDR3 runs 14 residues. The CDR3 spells CASSLSPGGTEAFF. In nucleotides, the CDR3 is TGTGCCAGCAGCTTAAGCCCGGGGGGGACTGAAGCTTTCTTT.

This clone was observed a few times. The CDR3, as DNA: TGCGCCAGCAGTAAACAGGAAGGCCACGAGCAGTACTTC. Its protein product is CASSKQEGHEQYF. The chain combines TRBV5-1 with TRBJ2-7; possibly TRBD1 for D (5 bases). This CDR3 is built from 13 residues. The ends were cut back, 5 bases at V and 5 bases at J, with 14 bases in the middle. Germline V gives CDR1 SGHRS, CDR2 YFSETQ.

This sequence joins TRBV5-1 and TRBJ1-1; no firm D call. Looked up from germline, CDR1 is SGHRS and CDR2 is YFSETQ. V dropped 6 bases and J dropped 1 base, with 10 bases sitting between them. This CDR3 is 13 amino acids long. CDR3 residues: CASKEGSNTEAFF. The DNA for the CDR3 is TGCGCCAGCAAAGAGGGCTCGAACACTGAAGCTTTCTTT.

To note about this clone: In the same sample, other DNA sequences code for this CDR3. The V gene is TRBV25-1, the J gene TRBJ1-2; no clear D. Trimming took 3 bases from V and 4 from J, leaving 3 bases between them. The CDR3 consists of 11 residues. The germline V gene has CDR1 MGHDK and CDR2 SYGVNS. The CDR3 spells CASSESYGYTF. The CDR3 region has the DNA TGTGCCAGCAGTGAGTCCTATGGCTACACCTTC.

DNA of the CDR3: TGTGCCAGCAGCCTGAAGTCCGGGACAGTAGACGACGAGCAGTACTTC. This sequence encodes CASSLKSGTVDDEQYF. The J gene is TRBJ2-7, the V gene TRBV13; TRBD1 matches 7 bases. The CDR3 consists of 16 residues. V shed 5 bases, J shed 5 bases, and the junction held 15 bases outside the gene matches. CDR1 PRHDT and CDR2 FYEKMQ come from the germline V gene (reference sequence).

The CDR3 nucleotides read TGTGCCAGCAGCTTAGGCCTAGGGGACACCATGAACACTGAAGCTTTCTTT. Translated, it gives CASSLGLGDTMNTEAFF. The chain links TRBV13 to TRBJ1-1, with D maybe TRBD1 (6 bases). Trimming removed 0 bases at V and 0 bases at J, with 14 bases between. The CDR3 consists of 17 residues. The germline V gene encodes CDR1 PRHDT and CDR2 FYEKMQ (reference sequence).

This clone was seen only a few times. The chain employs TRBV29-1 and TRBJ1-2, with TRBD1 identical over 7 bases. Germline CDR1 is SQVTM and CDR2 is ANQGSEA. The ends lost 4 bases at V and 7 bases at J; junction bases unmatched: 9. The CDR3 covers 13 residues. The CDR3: CSVVRQGVGGYTF. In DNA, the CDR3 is TGCAGCGTTGTTCGGCAGGGGGTGGGTGGCTACACCTTC. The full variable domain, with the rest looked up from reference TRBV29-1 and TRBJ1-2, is SAVISQKPSRDICQRGTSLTIQCQVDSQVTMMFWYRQQPGQSLTLIATANQGSEATYESGFVIDKFPISRPNLTFSTLTVSNMSPEDSSIYLCSVVRQGVGGYTFGSGTRLTVV.

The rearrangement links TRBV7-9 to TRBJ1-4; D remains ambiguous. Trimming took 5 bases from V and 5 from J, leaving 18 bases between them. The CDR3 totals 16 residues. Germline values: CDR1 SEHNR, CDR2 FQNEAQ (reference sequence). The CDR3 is CASSPFDPSTNEKLFF. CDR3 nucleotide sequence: TGTGCCAGCAGCCCCTTCGACCCCAGCACAAATGAAAAACTGTTTTTT.